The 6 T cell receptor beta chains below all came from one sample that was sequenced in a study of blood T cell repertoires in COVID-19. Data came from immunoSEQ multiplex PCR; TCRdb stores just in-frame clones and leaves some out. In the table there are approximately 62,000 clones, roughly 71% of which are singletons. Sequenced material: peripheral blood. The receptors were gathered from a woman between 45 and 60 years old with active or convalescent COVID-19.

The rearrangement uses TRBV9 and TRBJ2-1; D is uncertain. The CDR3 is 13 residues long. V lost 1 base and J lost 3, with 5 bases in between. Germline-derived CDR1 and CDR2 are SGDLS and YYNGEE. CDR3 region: CASSVTVYNEQFF. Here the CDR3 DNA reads TGTGCCAGCAGCGTAACTGTCTACAATGAGCAGTTCTTC.

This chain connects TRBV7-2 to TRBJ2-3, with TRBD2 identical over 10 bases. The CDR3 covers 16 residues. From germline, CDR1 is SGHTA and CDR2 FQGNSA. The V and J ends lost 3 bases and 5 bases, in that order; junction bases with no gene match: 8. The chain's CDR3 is CASSLASGGGRDTQYF. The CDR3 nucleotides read TGTGCCAGCAGCTTGGCCAGCGGGGGGGGTAGAGATACGCAGTATTTT. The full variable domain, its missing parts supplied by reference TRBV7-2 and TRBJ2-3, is GAGVSQSPSNKVTEKGKDVELRCDPISGHTALYWYRQSLGQGLEFLIYFQGNSAPDKSGLPSDRFSAERTGGSVSTLTIQRTQQEDSAVYLCASSLASGGGRDTQYFGPGTRLTVL.

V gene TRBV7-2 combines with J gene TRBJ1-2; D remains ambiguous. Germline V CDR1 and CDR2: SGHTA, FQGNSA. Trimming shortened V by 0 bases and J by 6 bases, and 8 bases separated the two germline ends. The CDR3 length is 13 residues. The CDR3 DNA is TGTGCCAGCAGCTTAGCGCCCGGGAATGGCTACACCTTC. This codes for CASSLAPGNGYTF. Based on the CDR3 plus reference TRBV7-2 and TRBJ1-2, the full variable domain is GAGVSQSPSNKVTEKGKDVELRCDPISGHTALYWYRQSLGQGLEFLIYFQGNSAPDKSGLPSDRFSAERTGGSVSTLTIQRTQQEDSAVYLCASSLAPGNGYTFGSGTRLTVV.

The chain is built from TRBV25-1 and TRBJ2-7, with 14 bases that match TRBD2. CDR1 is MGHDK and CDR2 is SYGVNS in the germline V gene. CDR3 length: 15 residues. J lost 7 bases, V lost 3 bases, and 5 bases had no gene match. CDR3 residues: CASSEGLAGEGEQYF. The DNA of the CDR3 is TGTGCCAGCAGTGAGGGACTAGCGGGAGAGGGAGAGCAGTACTTC.

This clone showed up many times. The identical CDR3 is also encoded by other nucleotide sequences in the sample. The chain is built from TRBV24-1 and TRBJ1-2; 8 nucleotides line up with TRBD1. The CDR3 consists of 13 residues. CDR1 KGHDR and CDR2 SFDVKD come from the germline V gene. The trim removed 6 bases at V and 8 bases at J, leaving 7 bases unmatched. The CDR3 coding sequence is TGTGCCACCAGTCCTGGACAGGGACGGGGCTACACCTTC. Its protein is CATSPGQGRGYTF.

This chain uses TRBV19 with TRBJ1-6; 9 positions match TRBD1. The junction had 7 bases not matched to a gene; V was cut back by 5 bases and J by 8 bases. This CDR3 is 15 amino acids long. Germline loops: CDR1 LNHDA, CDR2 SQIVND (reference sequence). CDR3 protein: CASSAGQGLHSPLHF. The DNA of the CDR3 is TGTGCCAGTAGTGCGGGACAGGGACTGCATTCACCCCTCCACTTT.